This is a list of T cell receptor beta chains from one sample in a study of shared T cell receptors in the human thymus. Assay used: immunoSEQ multiplex PCR; TCRdb lists only in-frame clones, some missing. The sample lists 720,000 or so clones; over 75% were seen once. These same data were also listed under a study on human thymus T cells.

The specimen sequenced was thymocytes. All receptors come from a girl in the first two years of life with a congenital heart defect. Each CDR3 is given with its conserved first and last residue. The D gene is left open where the match is weak. Size values are once, few and many counts, or a class for expanded clones, and some rows have none.

clone size,J gene,V gene,D gene,CDR3 protein,CDR3 DNA
.,TRBJ2-4,TRBV7-9,.,CASSFSGPGDIQYF,TGTGCCAGCAGCTTCTCCGGGCCGGGGGACATTCAGTACTTC
.,TRBJ2-5,TRBV2,TRBD2,CASIFTGTSGGTQETQYF,TGTGCCAGCATTTTTACCGGGACTAGCGGGGGGACCCAAGAGACCCAGTACTTC
few,TRBJ1-5,TRBV4-1,TRBD1,CASSQGGLGTGKFVGQPQHF,TGCGCCAGCAGCCAAGGAGGACTTGGGACAGGAAAGTTCGTAGGTCAGCCCCAGCATTTT
.,TRBJ2-5,TRBV28,.,CASKKDYLSTSGWEETQYF,TGTGCCAGCAAGAAGGACTACCTCTCTACAAGCGGTTGGGAAGAGACCCAGTACTTC
.,TRBJ2-3,TRBV7-2,TRBD1,CASSLNRLAGGKVADTQYF,TGTGCCAGCAGCCTCAATCGGTTAGCAGGGGGCAAGGTGGCAGATACGCAGTATTTT
.,TRBJ1-1,TRBV7-9,.,CASSSPGQSNTEAFF,TGTGCCAGCAGCTCGCCGGGACAATCGAACACTGAAGCTTTCTTT
once,TRBJ1-2,TRBV19,.,CASSNWDFYTF,TGTGCCAGTAGTAACTGGGACTTCTACACCTTC
.,TRBJ1-1,TRBV6-5,.,CASGLRRAIMNTEAFF,TGTGCCAGCGGTTTGAGGCGGGCAATCATGAACACTGAAGCTTTCTTT
.,TRBJ1-2,TRBV6-5,TRBD1,CASSPDRVEDYGYTF,TGTGCCAGCAGCCCAGACAGGGTAGAAGACTATGGCTACACCTTC
.,TRBJ1-3,TRBV7-6,TRBD1,CASRGDRDRGSSGNTIYF,TGTGCCAGCAGGGGGGACAGGGACAGGGGCTCCTCTGGAAACACCATATATTTT
.,TRBJ1-1,TRBV27,.,CASRNAREAEAFF,TGTGCCAGCAGAAATGCCAGGGAGGCGGAAGCTTTCTTT
once,TRBJ1-5,TRBV4-1,TRBD1,CASSHPVQGVNQPQHF,TGCGCCAGCAGCCACCCCGTCCAGGGGGTGAATCAGCCCCAGCATTTT
.,TRBJ1-5,TRBV27,.,CASSPSGAGGQPQHF,TGTGCCAGCAGTCCCTCAGGGGCTGGGGGTCAGCCCCAGCATTTT
.,TRBJ1-6,TRBV11-2,.,CASSLPGEGPISPLHF,TGTGCCAGCAGCCTCCCGGGGGAAGGGCCAATTTCACCCCTCCACTTT
.,TRBJ1-1,TRBV5-1,TRBD1,CASSLQPGQIMNTEAFF,TGCGCCAGCAGCCTCCAACCGGGACAGATCATGAACACTGAAGCTTTCTTT
.,TRBJ2-3,TRBV4-3,TRBD1,CASSQDLGTGALSGTQYF,TGCGCCAGCAGCCAAGATCTTGGGACAGGGGCTTTATCGGGTACGCAGTATTTT
.,TRBJ1-4,TRBV5-1,.,CASSTVRGKGEKLFF,TGCGCCAGCAGCACGGTGCGGGGCAAAGGCGAAAAACTGTTTTTT
.,TRBJ1-2,TRBV28,TRBD1,CASSRRQGYGYTF,TGTGCCAGCAGTAGGAGACAGGGCTATGGCTACACCTTC
.,TRBJ1-1,TRBV5-1,.,CASIQREFREANTEAFF,TGCGCCAGCATTCAAAGAGAATTCAGGGAAGCGAACACTGAAGCTTTCTTT
.,TRBJ1-2,TRBV2,.,CASSQNMRDYGYTF,TGTGCCAGCAGCCAAAATATGCGGGACTATGGCTACACCTTC
.,TRBJ2-2,TRBV6-5,.,CASSKTDRNTGELFF,TGTGCCAGCAGTAAGACAGATCGGAACACCGGGGAGCTGTTTTTT
.,TRBJ2-7,TRBV2,TRBD2,CASSGTTSGGAQTAYEQYF,TGTGCCAGCAGTGGGACGACTAGCGGGGGGGCCCAGACCGCCTACGAGCAGTACTTC
.,TRBJ2-1,TRBV6-5,.,CASSYAGGEQFF,TGTGCCAGCAGTTACGCCGGAGGGGAGCAGTTCTTC